The source of this T cell receptor (beta chain) is a study of T cells in Graves' hyperthyroidism and ophthalmopathy. In this sample, this clonotype turned up many times. The antigen is undetermined. V gave up 5 bases and J gave up 3 bases, with 11 bases separating them. Germline V gene sequence: CDR1 MDHEN, CDR2 SYDVKM. CDR3 size: 13 residues. What was amplified from RNA transcripts were TCR beta CDR3 regions. Primed by the HTBI set, a first-round RT-PCR was run on the TCR CDR3. TCRdb independently ran MiXCR on the multiplex PCR reads; one entry per CDR3 protein. This sample carries hundreds of thousands of distinct CDR3 sequences, under 15% of them seen once, and the ten largest clones take 4.3%. Broader study findings: Blood shared most expanded thyroid clonotypes above 0.001. Before onset, by a median of approximately 5.9 months, the model predicted ophthalmopathy.

The sequence derives from a woman in her thirties or forties with Graves' ophthalmopathy. The sequenced sample was blood. The chain uses TRBV28 and TRBJ2-7; unclear D gene. CDR3 nucleotides: TGTGCCAGCAGTCTCCTGCCCAACTACGAGCAGTACTTC. This codes for CASSLLPNYEQYF. Variable domain in full (rest from reference TRBV28 and TRBJ2-7): DVKVTQSSRYLVKRTGEKVFLECVQDMDHENMFWYRQDPGLGLRLIYFSYDVKMKEKGDIPEGYSVSREKKERFSLILESASTNQTSMYLCASSLLPNYEQYFGPGTRLTVT.